The clone carrying this T cell receptor (beta chain) occurred once. This record belongs to a study of sequential checkpoint blockade in melanoma. Looking at the study overall: Randomization was 1:1 between first-line nivolumab→ipilimumab and ipilimumab→nivolumab. Maintenance nivolumab came after either treatment sequence.

As to treatment: randomized to nivolumab then ipilimumab (arm A) or the reverse (arm B). No patient had prior DNA-damaging chemotherapy. Sorted cells were live CD3+CD8+, lacking CD19 and CD56, from PBMCs. Germline CDR1 reads SGDLS; CDR2 reads YYNGEE. V was cut by 0 bases and J by 1 base, with 12 bases left in between. The CDR3 loop spans 16 amino acids. Libraries were prepared by immunoSEQ multiplex PCR; TCRdb keeps only in-frame clonotypes and omits some of them. In the table there are over 4,500 clones, about 59% of which are singletons. The sequencing used CD8+ T cells sorted from blood (inferred from file names), collected from a patient given nivolumab and ipilimumab in sequence. The receptor's source is a human donor with melanoma. The rearrangement joins TRBV9 to TRBJ2-3; no reliable D call. CDR3 amino acids: CASSVGGATGTDTQYF. In nucleotides, the CDR3 is TGTGCCAGCAGCGTAGGAGGAGCCACTGGCACAGATACGCAGTATTTT.